This TCR beta chain was retrieved from a study of blood T cell repertoires in COVID-19. Across the whole study: PBMCs, B-cell-depleted T cells, or T cells provided the cDNA or gDNA that made up the material.

Using immunoSEQ multiplex PCR, the repertoire was profiled, and TCRdb retains in-frame clones only, with some absent. Among some 510,000 clones, more than 75% were seen once, and the ten largest hold approximately 1.8%. This clone has just one count. The germline V and J ends were trimmed by 2 bases and 3 bases, with 17 bases remaining between them. The germline V gene encodes CDR1 SGHNT and CDR2 YYREEE (reference sequence). This CDR3 has 16 amino acids. The rearrangement uses TRBV5-4 and TRBJ1-1, with D possibly matching TRBD1 (6 bases). This TCR derives from a middle-aged woman who had recovered from COVID-19. Sequenced input: PBMCs or T cells enriched from blood (not recorded which). The CDR3 coding sequence is TGTGCCAGCAGCTTCGCAGGGGCGCCGGTGGACACTGAAGCTTTCTTT. It yields the protein CASSFAGAPVDTEAFF.